This record looks at one T cell receptor beta chain sequence and its context. What it recognizes is unknown. This specimen belongs to a study of blood T cells in healthy people across ages. Whole-study results and caveats: The long-lived group displayed more naive CD4+ cells, plus higher diversity, than the aged donors did. Higher naive T cell percentage went strongly together with higher TCR beta diversity.

Every sample had a minimum of 6.5 million PBMCs isolated. CDR1 and CDR2 from the germline V gene are SQVTM and ANQGSEA. Trimming removed 4 bases from V and 8 bases from J; junction bases left unmatched: 5. CDR3 length equals 14 residues. Then a second PCR, running about 7 to 11 cycles, was carried out with a sample-barcoded 5' primer and a J-beta primer mix. Every cDNA molecule carried a tag from a template-switch adaptor bearing 12 random nucleotides. MiXCR, applied by TCRdb to the 5' RACE reads, yields one record per CDR3 protein. The sample shows over 700,000 distinct CDR3 sequences, 53% of them seen only once.

Sequenced: blood. The clonotype was recovered from a man of 80 years or more in good health. This chain uses TRBV29-1 with TRBJ2-1; 13 bases match TRBD2. The CDR3 DNA follows: TGCAGCGTTGCTGGACTAGCGGGAGACGATGAGCAGTTCTTC. Translating it yields CSVAGLAGDDEQFF.